The 21 T cell receptor beta chains reported below all come from one sample, sequenced in a study of OX40 agonist ivuxolimab in advanced cancers. Here immunoSEQ multiplex PCR was the method, and the copy in TCRdb shows in-frame clones only, minus some. The data show 55,000 to 75,000 clones, 75% to 90% seen once. Sequencing was performed on CD4+ or CD8+ T cells sorted from blood, taken in a trial of the OX40 agonist ivuxolimab. The receptors shown here come from an adult with an advanced solid tumor such as melanoma, head and neck, liver or kidney cancer.

The CDR3 region has the DNA TGTGCCAGCAGCCCCCGGGCAGGGGAGAACACTGAAGCTTTCTTT. Protein: CASSPRAGENTEAFF. The chain couples TRBV11-2 to TRBJ1-1, with D maybe TRBD1 (6 bases). The CDR3 is 15 residues long. Between the trimmed V and J ends, which lost 5 bases and 1 base, there was a span of 14 bases. Germline CDR1 reads SGHAT; CDR2 reads FQNNGV.

The J gene is TRBJ2-5, the V gene TRBV7-9; D is possibly TRBD2 (6 bases). V lost 3 bases, J lost 2 bases, and 10 bases lay in between. Germline CDR1 reads SEHNR; CDR2 reads FQNEAQ (reference sequence). The CDR3 spans 14 residues. The CDR3: CASSFMGGQETQYF. In DNA, the CDR3 is TGTGCCAGCAGCTTCATGGGAGGACAAGAGACCCAGTACTTC.

V is TRBV11-2 and J is TRBJ1-2; no firm D call. The CDR3 sequence is 14 residues long. V was clipped by 3 bases and J by 1 base, with 9 bases between them. Germline V gene sequence: CDR1 SGHAT, CDR2 FQNNGV. The CDR3 region is CASSFSGYNYGYTF. The CDR3 DNA follows: TGTGCCAGCAGCTTCTCGGGATATAACTATGGCTACACCTTC. The whole variable domain, remainder taken from reference TRBV11-2 and TRBJ1-2, is EAGVAQSPRYKIIEKRQSVAFWCNPISGHATLYWYQQILGQGPKLLIQFQNNGVVDDSQLPKDRFSAERLKGVDSTLKIQPAKLEDSAVYLCASSFSGYNYGYTFGSGTRLTVV.

The CDR3, as DNA: TGCGCCAGCAGCTTTGGAATTAGCAATCAGCCCCAGCATTTT. This sequence encodes CASSFGISNQPQHF. V is TRBV5-1 and J is TRBJ1-5; no definite D call. CDR3 length equals 14 residues. Trimming cost V 2 bases and J 0 bases, with 6 bases left between them. Germline CDR1 is SGHRS and CDR2 is YFSETQ. The entire variable domain, with the rest obtained from reference TRBV5-1 and TRBJ1-5, is as follows: KAGVTQTPRYLIKTRGQQVTLSCSPISGHRSVSWYQQTPGQGLQFLFEYFSETQRNKGNFPGRFSGRQFSNSRSEMNVSTLELGDSALYLCASSFGISNQPQHFGDGTRLSIL.

This rearrangement joins TRBV6-5 to TRBJ2-7; the D call may be TRBD1 or TRBD2 (6 bases each). The CDR3 has 15 amino acids. The germline gives CDR1 MNHEY, CDR2 SVGAGI. V shed 0 bases and J shed 1 base, with 10 bases lying between them. This CDR3 reads CASSYSGAGSYEQYF. The CDR3 DNA sequence: TGTGCCAGCAGTTACTCGGGGGCGGGGTCCTACGAGCAGTACTTC.

The genes are TRBV11-2 and TRBJ2-5; unclear D gene. Germline CDR1 SGHAT, CDR2 FQNNGV. V gave up 5 bases and J gave up 7 bases, with 11 bases separating them. The CDR3 spans 12 residues. The CDR3 region is CASSPALGTQYF. Written as DNA, the CDR3 is TGTGCCAGCAGCCCAGCCCTGGGGACCCAGTACTTC. Complete variable domain (other parts from reference TRBV11-2 and TRBJ2-5): EAGVAQSPRYKIIEKRQSVAFWCNPISGHATLYWYQQILGQGPKLLIQFQNNGVVDDSQLPKDRFSAERLKGVDSTLKIQPAKLEDSAVYLCASSPALGTQYFGPGTRLLVL.

This clone has only one observation. The chain is built from TRBV20-1 and TRBJ2-1, with D uncertain. This CDR3 is 11 amino acids long. Trimming left V 5 bases short and J 3 bases short, with 5 bases between. Germline V gene data show CDR1 as DFQATT and CDR2 as SNEGSKA (reference sequence). The CDR3: CSASFYNEQFF. As DNA, the CDR3 is TGCAGTGCTTCTTTCTACAATGAGCAGTTCTTC.

The gene calls are TRBV7-9 and TRBJ2-2; TRBD2 agrees at 7 bases. Germline V gives CDR1 SEHNR, CDR2 FQNEAQ (reference sequence). CDR3 length equals 15 residues. The trim removed 3 bases at V and 6 bases at J, leaving 7 bases unmatched. CDR3: CASSLREKKSGELFF. As DNA, the CDR3 is TGTGCCAGCAGCTTGCGGGAGAAGAAATCCGGGGAGCTGTTTTTT.

This clone was observed once. The V call is TRBV5-1, the J call TRBJ2-7; 7 bases fit TRBD1. The trim removed 0 bases at V and 5 bases at J, leaving 5 bases unmatched. CDR3 size: 14 residues. CDR1 is SGHRS, CDR2 YFSETQ, per germline. This CDR3 is CASSLGQGWNEQYF. In nucleotides, the CDR3 is TGCGCCAGCAGCTTGGGACAGGGTTGGAACGAGCAGTACTTC.

The chain links TRBV19 to TRBJ1-6; TRBD1 matches at 10 bases. V was clipped by 8 bases and J by 10 bases; unmatched bases: 20. There are 18 residues in the CDR3. Germline CDR1 reads LNHDA; CDR2 reads SQIVND (reference sequence). CDR3 amino acids: CASALITSTGGNKSPLHF. CDR3 DNA: TGTGCCAGTGCCCTTATAACCTCGACAGGGGGCAACAAATCACCCCTCCACTTT.

The genes are TRBV20-1 and TRBJ2-7; 9 nucleotides line up with TRBD1. This CDR3 has 11 residues. V trimming: 6 bases; J trimming: 6 bases; junction bases outside the gene matches: 3. The germline V gene encodes CDR1 DFQATT and CDR2 SNEGSKA (reference sequence). The CDR3 reads CSAVGQGEQYF. The CDR3 DNA is TGCAGTGCCGTGGGACAGGGCGAGCAGTACTTC.

The chain has TRBV7-9 and TRBJ2-3, with TRBD2 matching over 12 bases. The CDR3 loop spans 16 amino acids. The trim removed 5 bases at V and 0 bases at J, leaving 3 bases unmatched. Germline V gene data show CDR1 as SEHNR and CDR2 as FQNEAQ (reference sequence). The CDR3 DNA reads as TGTGCCAGCAGCCCACTAGCGGGGGGTAGCACAGATACGCAGTATTTT. As protein: CASSPLAGGSTDTQYF.

V and J are TRBV28 and TRBJ1-2; 8 bases match TRBD1. Germline CDR1 reads MDHEN; CDR2 reads SYDVKM. V gave up 4 bases and J gave up 5 bases; unmatched junction bases: 6. CDR3 length: 14 amino acids. The CDR3 DNA sequence: TGTGCCAGCAGTTGGACAGGGATGTGGTATGGCTACACCTTC. Translated: CASSWTGMWYGYTF.

The chain employs TRBV7-3 and TRBJ2-1; 8 bases are a match to TRBD2. CDR1 and CDR2 from the germline V gene are SGHTA and FQGTGA. V lost 5 bases, J lost 7 bases, and 16 bases stayed unmatched. The CDR3 length is 17 residues. The CDR3 DNA sequence: TGTGCCAGCAGCCGACCCGTTGCGGGAGGTGCAGGGAATGAGCAGTTCTTC. It translates to CASSRPVAGGAGNEQFF.

This clone turned up a few times. This chain links TRBV25-1 with TRBJ1-1, with 7 positions matching TRBD1. The CDR3 covers 13 residues. Germline V lookup: CDR1 MGHDK, CDR2 SYGVNS. The J segment lost 5 bases and the V segment lost 5 bases, leaving 5 bases of the junction unmatched. The CDR3 DNA reads as TGTGCCAGCAGTCGGACAGGCGGAACTGAAGCTTTCTTT. As protein: CASSRTGGTEAFF.

This clone has just a few counts. This chain uses TRBV4-2 with TRBJ2-1, with TRBD2 identical over 12 bases. V lost 2 bases, J lost 0 bases, and 5 bases stayed unmatched. The germline V gene encodes CDR1 LGHNA and CDR2 YNFKEQ. There are 18 residues in the CDR3. The CDR3 DNA follows: TGTGCCAGCAGCCAACTAGCGGGGGGGTTGAGCTCCTACAATGAGCAGTTCTTC. Translated, it gives CASSQLAGGLSSYNEQFF.

The chain uses TRBV29-1 and TRBJ2-3; D remains unclear. V shed 0 bases and J shed 4 bases, with 8 bases lying between them. Per the germline V gene, CDR1 is SQVTM and CDR2 is ANQGSEA. The CDR3 runs to 13 residues. The CDR3 here is CSVEDRRPDTQYF. DNA for the CDR3: TGCAGCGTTGAAGACAGGCGCCCAGATACGCAGTATTTT.

The CDR3 loop is CASSPSESQSSEQFF. In nucleotides, the CDR3 is TGTGCCAGCTCACCTTCGGAGTCCCAGTCGAGTGAGCAGTTCTTC. This rearrangement joins TRBV18 to TRBJ2-1, with no clear D. The V gene's germline CDR1 is KGHSH and CDR2 LQKENI. The CDR3 consists of 15 residues. V lost 3 bases to trimming and J lost 9 bases, with 18 bases between them. The full variable domain, completed using reference TRBV18 and TRBJ2-1, is NAGVMQNPRHLVRRRGQEARLRCSPMKGHSHVYWYRQLPEEGLKFMVYLQKENIIDESGMPKERFSAEFPKEGPSILRIQQVVRGDSAAYFCASSPSESQSSEQFFGPGTRLTVL.

V is TRBV28 and J is TRBJ2-1; D is possibly TRBD1 or TRBD2 (6 bases each). Germline V gives CDR1 MDHEN, CDR2 SYDVKM. V lost 1 base and J lost 5, with 18 bases in between. The CDR3 contains 17 residues. Here the CDR3 reads CASSLFSGDTGNNEQFF. The CDR3 DNA sequence: TGTGCCAGCAGTTTATTTTCGGGGGACACGGGGAACAATGAGCAGTTCTTC. Using reference TRBV28 and TRBJ2-1 for the parts outside the CDR3, the full variable domain is DVKVTQSSRYLVKRTGEKVFLECVQDMDHENMFWYRQDPGLGLRLIYFSYDVKMKEKGDIPEGYSVSREKKERFSLILESASTNQTSMYLCASSLFSGDTGNNEQFFGPGTRLTVL.

The rearrangement joins TRBV6-1 to TRBJ1-5; maybe TRBD1 (6 bases). The germline V gene has CDR1 MNHNS and CDR2 SASEGT. V was cut by 8 bases and J by 4 bases, with 15 bases left in between. The CDR3 extends over 14 amino acids. In DNA form, the CDR3 reads TGTGCCAGCCTAGAAGACAGGTCGAATCAGCCCCAGCATTTT. Amino acids: CASLEDRSNQPQHF.

The chain links TRBV7-2 to TRBJ1-5; D not resolved. V was pared by 5 bases and J by 5 bases, with 10 bases between. The length of the CDR3 is 13 residues. Germline V lookup: CDR1 SGHTA, CDR2 FQGNSA. CDR3 sequence reads: CASSAKKDQPQHF. CDR3 nucleotides: TGTGCCAGCAGCGCCAAAAAGGATCAGCCCCAGCATTTT.